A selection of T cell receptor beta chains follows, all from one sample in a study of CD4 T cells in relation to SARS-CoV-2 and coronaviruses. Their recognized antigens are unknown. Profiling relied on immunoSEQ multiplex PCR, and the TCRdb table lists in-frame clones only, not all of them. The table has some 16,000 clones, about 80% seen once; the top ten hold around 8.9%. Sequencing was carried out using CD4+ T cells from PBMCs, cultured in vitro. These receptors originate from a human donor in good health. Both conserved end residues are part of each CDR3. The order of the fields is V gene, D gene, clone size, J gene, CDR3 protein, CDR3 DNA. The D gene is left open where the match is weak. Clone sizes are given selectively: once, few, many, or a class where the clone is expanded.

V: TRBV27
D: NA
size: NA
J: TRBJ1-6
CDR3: CASSLSGLNSPLHF
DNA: TGTGCCAGCAGTTTATCAGGTCTTAATTCACCCCTCCACTTT

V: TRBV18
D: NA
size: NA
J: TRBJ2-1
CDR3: CASSPRIARSGFDEQFF
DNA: TGTGCCAGCTCACCACGAATTGCACGGAGTGGATTCGATGAGCAGTTCTTC

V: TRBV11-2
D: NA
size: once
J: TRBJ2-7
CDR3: CASRAYGARTAYEQYF
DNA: TGTGCCAGTAGAGCTTACGGAGCCCGAACCGCCTACGAGCAGTACTTC

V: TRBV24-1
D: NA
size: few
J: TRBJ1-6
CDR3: CATSLHRDYNSPLHF
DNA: TGTGCCACCAGTCTACACCGGGACTATAATTCACCCCTCCACTTT

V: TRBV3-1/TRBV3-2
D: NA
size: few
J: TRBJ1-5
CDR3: CASSQVRDSQPQHF
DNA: TGTGCCAGCAGCCAAGTACGTGACAGCCAGCCCCAGCATTTT

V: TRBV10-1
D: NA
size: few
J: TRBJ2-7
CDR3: CASSDRRGEQYF
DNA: TGCGCCAGCAGTGATAGGCGGGGCGAGCAGTACTTC

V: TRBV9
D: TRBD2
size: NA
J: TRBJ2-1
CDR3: CASSLSGSSGRADHNEQFF
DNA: TGTGCCAGCAGCCTCTCTGGGAGTAGCGGGAGGGCCGACCACAATGAGCAGTTCTTC

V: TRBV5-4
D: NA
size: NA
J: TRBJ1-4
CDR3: CASSWDPAGGEKLFF
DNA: TGTGCCAGCAGCTGGGACCCCGCGGGGGGTGAAAAACTGTTTTTT

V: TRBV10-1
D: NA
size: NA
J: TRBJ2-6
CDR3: CARIQGGFPGANVLTF
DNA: TGCGCCAGGATACAGGGGGGGTTCCCTGGGGCCAACGTCCTGACTTTC

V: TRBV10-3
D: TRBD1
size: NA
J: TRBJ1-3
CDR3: CAISEGGTGGSSGNTIYF
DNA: TGTGCCATCAGTGAGGGTGGAACAGGGGGCAGCTCTGGAAACACCATATATTTT

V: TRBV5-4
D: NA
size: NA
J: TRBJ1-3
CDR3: CASSLAPSSGNTIYF
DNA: TGTGCCAGCAGCTTGGCCCCCAGCTCTGGAAACACCATATATTTT

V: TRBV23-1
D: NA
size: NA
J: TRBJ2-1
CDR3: CASSQSTGVGFF
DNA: TGCGCCAGCAGTCAATCGACGGGCGTCGGCTTCTTC

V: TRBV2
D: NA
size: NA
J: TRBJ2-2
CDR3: CASTGTTGRNTGELFF
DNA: TGTGCCAGCACGGGGACGACGGGACGGAACACCGGGGAGCTGTTTTTT

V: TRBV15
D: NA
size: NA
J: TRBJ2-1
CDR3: CATSRDQVSYNEQFF
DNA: TGTGCCACCAGCAGAGATCAGGTCTCCTACAATGAGCAGTTCTTC

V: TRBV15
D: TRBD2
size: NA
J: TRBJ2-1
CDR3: CATSRVGTGGRVLNEQFF
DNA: TGTGCCACCAGCAGAGTCGGAACGGGAGGGCGTGTGTTGAATGAGCAGTTCTTC

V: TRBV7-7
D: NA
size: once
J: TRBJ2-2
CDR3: CALGDGGTGELFF
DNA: TGTGCCCTCGGGGACGGGGGAACCGGGGAGCTGTTTTTT

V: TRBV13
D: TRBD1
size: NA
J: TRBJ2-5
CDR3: CASSPQDRTGGSRETQYF
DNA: TGTGCCAGCAGCCCCCAGGATCGGACAGGGGGGAGCAGAGAGACCCAGTACTTC

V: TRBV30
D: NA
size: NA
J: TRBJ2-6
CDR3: CAWGYSSGANVLTF
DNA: TGTGCCTGGGGGTACAGCTCTGGGGCCAACGTCCTGACTTTC

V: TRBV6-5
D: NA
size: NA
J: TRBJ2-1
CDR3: CASSQGERIYNEQFF
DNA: TGTGCCAGCAGCCAAGGGGAGCGGATCTACAATGAGCAGTTCTTC

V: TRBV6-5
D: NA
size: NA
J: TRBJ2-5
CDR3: CASSYQYGGQETQYF
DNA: TGTGCCAGCAGTTACCAGTATGGTGGGCAAGAGACCCAGTACTTC

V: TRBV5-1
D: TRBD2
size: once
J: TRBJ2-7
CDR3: CASSLPAGGNEQYF
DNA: TGCGCCAGCAGCTTGCCAGCGGGAGGCAACGAGCAGTACTTC

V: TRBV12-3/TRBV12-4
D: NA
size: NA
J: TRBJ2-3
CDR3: CASRLTDTQYF
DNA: TGTGCCAGCAGGCTCACAGATACGCAGTATTTT

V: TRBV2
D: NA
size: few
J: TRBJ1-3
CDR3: CASSVEIGNTIYF
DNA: TGTGCCAGCAGTGTGGAGATTGGAAACACCATATATTTT

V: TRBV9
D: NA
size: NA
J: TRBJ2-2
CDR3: CASSINTGELFF
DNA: TGTGCCAGCAGCATTAACACCGGGGAGCTGTTTTTT

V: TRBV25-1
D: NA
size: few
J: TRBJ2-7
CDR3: CASSGPDAISYEQYF
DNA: TGTGCCAGCAGTGGCCCGGACGCCATATCCTACGAGCAGTACTTC

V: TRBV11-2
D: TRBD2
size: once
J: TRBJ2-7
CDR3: CASSLGPGLAGASYEQYF
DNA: TGTGCCAGCAGCTTAGGCCCGGGACTAGCGGGAGCCAGCTACGAGCAGTACTTC

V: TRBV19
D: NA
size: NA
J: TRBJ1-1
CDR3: CASSIDRRGANTEAFF
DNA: TGTGCCAGTAGTATAGATCGGCGGGGGGCGAACACTGAAGCTTTCTTT

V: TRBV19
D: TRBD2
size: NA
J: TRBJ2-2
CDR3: CASSSLAGAAGELFF
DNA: TGTGCCAGTAGTTCGCTAGCGGGAGCCGCCGGGGAGCTGTTTTTT

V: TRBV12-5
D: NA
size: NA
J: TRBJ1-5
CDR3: CASGLANTGLSNQPQHF
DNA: TGTGCTAGTGGTTTAGCAAACACAGGCCTCTCCAATCAGCCCCAGCATTTT

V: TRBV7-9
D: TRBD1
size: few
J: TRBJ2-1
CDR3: CASNSGQGYNEQFF
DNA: TGTGCCAGCAATTCGGGACAGGGTTACAATGAGCAGTTCTTC

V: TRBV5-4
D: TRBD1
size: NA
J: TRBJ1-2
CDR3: CASSLTDRAYGYTF
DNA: TGTGCCAGCAGCCTAACGGACAGGGCCTATGGCTACACCTTC

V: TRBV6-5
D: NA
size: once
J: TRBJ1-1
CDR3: CASCGRQPYTEAFF
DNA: TGTGCCAGCTGCGGGCGACAGCCGTACACTGAAGCTTTCTTT

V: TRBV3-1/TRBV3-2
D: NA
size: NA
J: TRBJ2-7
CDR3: CTTGGGRGREQYF
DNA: TGTACCACCGGGGGTGGGCGGGGACGGGAGCAGTACTTC

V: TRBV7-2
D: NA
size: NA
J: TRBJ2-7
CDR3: CASSLEAFYEQYF
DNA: TGTGCCAGCAGCTTAGAGGCCTTCTACGAGCAGTACTTC

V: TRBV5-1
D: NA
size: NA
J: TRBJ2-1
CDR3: CASSETSSYNEQFF
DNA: TGCGCCAGCAGCGAGACTAGCTCCTACAATGAGCAGTTCTTC

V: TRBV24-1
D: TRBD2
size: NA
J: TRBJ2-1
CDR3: CATSDRSLAVRNNEQFF
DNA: TGTGCCACCAGTGACAGGTCTCTAGCGGTTCGTAACAATGAGCAGTTCTTC

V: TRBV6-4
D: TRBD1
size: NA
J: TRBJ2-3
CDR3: CASRKGTGPTDTQYF
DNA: TGTGCCAGCAGGAAGGGGACAGGGCCCACAGATACGCAGTATTTT

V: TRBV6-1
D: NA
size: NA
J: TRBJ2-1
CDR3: CASSEPPGGVEYNEQFF
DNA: TGTGCCAGCAGTGAACCCCCCGGCGGGGTCGAATACAATGAGCAGTTCTTC

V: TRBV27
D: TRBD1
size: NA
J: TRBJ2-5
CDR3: CASTTLTGGLETQYF
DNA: TGTGCCAGCACCACTTTAACAGGGGGCCTGGAGACCCAGTACTTC

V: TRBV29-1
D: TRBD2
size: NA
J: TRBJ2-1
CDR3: CSVVGGRGYNEQFF
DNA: TGCAGCGTTGTTGGCGGGAGGGGGTACAATGAGCAGTTCTTC

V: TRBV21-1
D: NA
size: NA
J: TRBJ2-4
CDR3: CASSKWGGVVKNIQYF
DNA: TGTGCCAGCAGCAAATGGGGAGGAGTGGTCAAAAACATTCAGTACTTC

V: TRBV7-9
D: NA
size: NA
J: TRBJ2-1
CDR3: CASSLRRDLHNEQFF
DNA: TGTGCCAGCAGCTTAAGGCGGGATCTGCACAATGAGCAGTTCTTC

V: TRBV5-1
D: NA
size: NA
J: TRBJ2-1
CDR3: CASSFPGEGNEQFF
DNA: TGCGCCAGCAGCTTCCCAGGGGAGGGCAATGAGCAGTTCTTC

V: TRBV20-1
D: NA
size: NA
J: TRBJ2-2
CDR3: CSASPGSGELFF
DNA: TGCAGTGCTAGTCCCGGGTCCGGGGAGCTGTTTTTT

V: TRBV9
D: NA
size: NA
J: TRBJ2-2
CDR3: CASSARHTGELFF
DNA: TGTGCCAGCAGCGCTAGACACACCGGGGAGCTGTTTTTT

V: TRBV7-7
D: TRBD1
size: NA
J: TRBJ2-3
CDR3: CASSPTEGTGTDTQYF
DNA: TGTGCCAGCAGCCCGACGGAAGGGACAGGGACAGATACGCAGTATTTT

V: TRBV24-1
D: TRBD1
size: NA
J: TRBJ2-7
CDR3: CATSDPGQGDSYEQYF
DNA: TGTGCCACCAGTGACCCAGGACAGGGGGACTCCTACGAGCAGTACTTC

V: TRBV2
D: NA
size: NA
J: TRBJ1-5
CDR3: CASSGSRTSNQPQHF
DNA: TGTGCCAGCAGTGGATCGAGGACTAGCAATCAGCCCCAGCATTTT

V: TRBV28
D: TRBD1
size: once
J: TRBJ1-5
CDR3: CASRGGGGWQPQHF
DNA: TGTGCCAGCCGGGGGGGAGGGGGCTGGCAGCCCCAGCATTTT

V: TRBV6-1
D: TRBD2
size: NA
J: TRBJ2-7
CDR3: CASSDLAGGRSYEQYF
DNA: TGTGCCAGCAGTGATTTAGCGGGAGGGCGCTCCTACGAGCAGTACTTC

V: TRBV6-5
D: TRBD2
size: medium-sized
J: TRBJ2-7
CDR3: CASRILAGDEQYF
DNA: TGTGCCAGCAGGATTCTAGCGGGAGACGAGCAGTACTTC

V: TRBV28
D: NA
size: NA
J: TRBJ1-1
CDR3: CATGGGASGTEAFF
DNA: TGTGCCACCGGGGGGGGAGCCTCGGGGACTGAAGCTTTCTTT

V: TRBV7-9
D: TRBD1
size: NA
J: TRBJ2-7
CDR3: CASSSWDRGFEQYF
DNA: TGTGCCAGCAGCAGTTGGGACAGGGGGTTCGAGCAGTACTTC

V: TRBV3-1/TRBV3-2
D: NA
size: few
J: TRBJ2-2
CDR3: CASSRLGEELFF
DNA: TGTGCCAGCAGCCGCCTTGGAGAGGAGCTGTTTTTT